The rows below give T cell receptor beta chains drawn from one sample of a study of shared clonotypes between healthy human individuals. Assay used: immunoSEQ multiplex PCR; TCRdb lists only in-frame clones, some missing. The sample yields fewer than 3 million clones, 85% to 95% seen once. Sequencing used naive CD4+ T cells from PBMCs. These receptors were collected from a man between 18 and 29 years old in good health. Some clones in this sample may be carry-over from other donors' samples. Both conserved end residues are part of each CDR3. Each record gives: D gene, J gene, CDR3 length, clone size, V gene, CDR3 DNA, CDR3 protein. D genes are given only for firm matches. Expanded clones get a size class; other rows say once, few or many, or leave the size out.

d_gene: TRBD1; j_gene: TRBJ2-7; len: 13; abundance: NA; v_gene: TRBV5-1; CDR3nt: TGCGCCAGTCGACAGGGGGTCTCATACGAGCAGTACTTC; CDR3aa: CASRQGVSYEQYF
d_gene: NA; j_gene: TRBJ1-5; len: 17; abundance: NA; v_gene: TRBV7-2; CDR3nt: TGTGCCAGCAGCTTAGTTGGGACACCTAATAGCAATCAGCCCCAGCATTTT; CDR3aa: CASSLVGTPNSNQPQHF
d_gene: TRBD1; j_gene: TRBJ2-2; len: 18; abundance: NA; v_gene: TRBV9; CDR3nt: TGTGCCAGCAGCGTAGCAGGGACAGGCCGCGCGAACACCGGGGAGCTGTTTTTT; CDR3aa: CASSVAGTGRANTGELFF
d_gene: NA; j_gene: TRBJ2-3; len: 13; abundance: NA; v_gene: TRBV9; CDR3nt: TGTGCCAGCAGCGTAGCGAGCACAGATACGCAGTATTTT; CDR3aa: CASSVASTDTQYF
d_gene: TRBD2; j_gene: TRBJ2-1; len: 17; abundance: NA; v_gene: TRBV29-1; CDR3nt: TGCAGCGTTGTGGGGTTAGCGGGAGGGCTGGGATATAATGAGCAGTTCTTC; CDR3aa: CSVVGLAGGLGYNEQFF
d_gene: NA; j_gene: TRBJ1-5; len: 12; abundance: NA; v_gene: TRBV10-3; CDR3nt: TGTGCCATCAGCTCTTTGAATCAGCCCCAGCATTTT; CDR3aa: CAISSLNQPQHF
d_gene: NA; j_gene: TRBJ1-2; len: 16; abundance: NA; v_gene: TRBV6-1; CDR3nt: TGTGCCAGCAGTGAAGCAGGTCGGGGTTCCTACTATGGCTACACCTTC; CDR3aa: CASSEAGRGSYYGYTF
d_gene: TRBD1; j_gene: TRBJ2-7; len: 18; abundance: NA; v_gene: TRBV6-1; CDR3nt: TGTGCCAGCAGTGAAAGAGGGGCAGGGGGCCCGAACCTGTACGAGCAGTACTTC; CDR3aa: CASSERGAGGPNLYEQYF
d_gene: NA; j_gene: TRBJ1-2; len: 14; abundance: NA; v_gene: TRBV7-2; CDR3nt: TGTGCCAGCACCCGCGCCAGGGAGTGGTATGGCTACACCTTC; CDR3aa: CASTRAREWYGYTF
d_gene: TRBD1; j_gene: TRBJ1-2; len: 15; abundance: NA; v_gene: TRBV7-2; CDR3nt: TGTGCCAGCAGCCCGCGGACAGGGCAAGACTATGGCTACACCTTC; CDR3aa: CASSPRTGQDYGYTF
d_gene: TRBD1; j_gene: TRBJ2-1; len: 18; abundance: NA; v_gene: TRBV28; CDR3nt: TGTGCCAGCAGTTTTGGGAAGACCGGGACAGGAAAGTACAATGAGCAGTTCTTC; CDR3aa: CASSFGKTGTGKYNEQFF
d_gene: NA; j_gene: TRBJ1-1; len: 14; abundance: NA; v_gene: TRBV30; CDR3nt: TGTGCCTGGAGTGCCCGTCCAATGAACACTGAAGCTTTCTTT; CDR3aa: CAWSARPMNTEAFF
d_gene: NA; j_gene: TRBJ2-1; len: 14; abundance: NA; v_gene: TRBV6-5; CDR3nt: TGTGCCAGCAGTTACGCCCCCCCAGGGAATGAGCAGTTCTTC; CDR3aa: CASSYAPPGNEQFF
d_gene: TRBD1; j_gene: TRBJ2-7; len: 16; abundance: once; v_gene: TRBV27; CDR3nt: TGTGCCAGCAGTCCCCGTAGAGACAGGGTAGGCTACGAGCAGTACTTC; CDR3aa: CASSPRRDRVGYEQYF
d_gene: TRBD1; j_gene: TRBJ2-7; len: 16; abundance: NA; v_gene: TRBV7-7; CDR3nt: TGTGCCAGCAGCTCCCCTCGGGACAGGCAGAAATACGAGCAGTACTTC; CDR3aa: CASSSPRDRQKYEQYF
d_gene: NA; j_gene: TRBJ2-7; len: 15; abundance: NA; v_gene: TRBV5-4; CDR3nt: TGTGCCAGCAGCCGACAGGACCCCTTTCGAGGCGAGCAGTACTTC; CDR3aa: CASSRQDPFRGEQYF
d_gene: NA; j_gene: TRBJ2-6; len: 18; abundance: NA; v_gene: TRBV9; CDR3nt: TGTGCCAGCAGCGTCTTCCGGTCCCCAAGCGCGGGGGCCAACGTCCTGACTTTC; CDR3aa: CASSVFRSPSAGANVLTF
d_gene: NA; j_gene: TRBJ2-5; len: 13; abundance: NA; v_gene: TRBV2; CDR3nt: TGTGCCAGCAGTGGGCGGATCCAAGAGACCCAGTACTTC; CDR3aa: CASSGRIQETQYF
d_gene: NA; j_gene: TRBJ2-2; len: 16; abundance: NA; v_gene: TRBV7-2; CDR3nt: TGTGCCAGCAGCTTAGATGGTAGCAGGAACACCGGGGAGCTGTTTTTT; CDR3aa: CASSLDGSRNTGELFF
d_gene: NA; j_gene: TRBJ2-5; len: 15; abundance: NA; v_gene: TRBV28; CDR3nt: TGTGCCAGCAGCCCTCCAGATCGGGTCGAAGAGACCCAGTACTTC; CDR3aa: CASSPPDRVEETQYF
d_gene: NA; j_gene: TRBJ1-5; len: 12; abundance: NA; v_gene: TRBV28; CDR3nt: TGTGCCAGCAGTTTGAGGGATCAGCCCCAGCATTTT; CDR3aa: CASSLRDQPQHF
d_gene: NA; j_gene: TRBJ2-7; len: 14; abundance: NA; v_gene: TRBV5-6; CDR3nt: TGTGCCAGCAGCTTGGACGGGGGTCGCGTCATGGTGTACTTC; CDR3aa: CASSLDGGRVMVYF
d_gene: TRBD1; j_gene: TRBJ2-3; len: 15; abundance: NA; v_gene: TRBV5-1; CDR3nt: TGCGCCAGCAGCTTTACACAGGGGAGTACAGATACGCAGTATTTT; CDR3aa: CASSFTQGSTDTQYF
d_gene: NA; j_gene: TRBJ1-2; len: 16; abundance: NA; v_gene: TRBV18; CDR3nt: TGTGCCAGCTCACCCCAACGGATCCCAGATCGCTATGGCTACACCTTC; CDR3aa: CASSPQRIPDRYGYTF
d_gene: NA; j_gene: TRBJ1-5; len: 15; abundance: NA; v_gene: TRBV4-1; CDR3nt: TGCGCCAGCAGCCAAGACGGGTTCCGGAATCAGCCCCAGCATTTT; CDR3aa: CASSQDGFRNQPQHF
d_gene: TRBD1; j_gene: TRBJ1-1; len: 16; abundance: NA; v_gene: TRBV18; CDR3nt: TGTGCCAGCTCACCCCTTCGACAGGGGCGAGACACTGAAGCTTTCTTT; CDR3aa: CASSPLRQGRDTEAFF
d_gene: TRBD2; j_gene: TRBJ2-2; len: 16; abundance: NA; v_gene: TRBV7-3; CDR3nt: TGTGCCAGCAGCCCCCGGGGGGGCGGGAACACCGGGGAGCTGTTTTTT; CDR3aa: CASSPRGGGNTGELFF
d_gene: NA; j_gene: TRBJ2-3; len: 13; abundance: NA; v_gene: TRBV7-3; CDR3nt: TGTGCCAGCAGCTTCGATCCCACAGATACGCAGTATTTT; CDR3aa: CASSFDPTDTQYF
d_gene: NA; j_gene: TRBJ1-5; len: 15; abundance: NA; v_gene: TRBV27; CDR3nt: TGTGCCAGCAGTTTATTACAGGGTGGCAATCAGCCCCAGCATTTT; CDR3aa: CASSLLQGGNQPQHF
d_gene: NA; j_gene: TRBJ2-3; len: 14; abundance: once; v_gene: TRBV10-3; CDR3nt: TGTGCCATCAGCCCGGAGCCCGGGAGTTTTACGCAGTATTTT; CDR3aa: CAISPEPGSFTQYF
d_gene: NA; j_gene: TRBJ2-3; len: 13; abundance: NA; v_gene: TRBV28; CDR3nt: TGTGCCAGCCTCAAAGGTTTCCAAGATACGCAGTATTTT; CDR3aa: CASLKGFQDTQYF
d_gene: NA; j_gene: TRBJ2-7; len: 14; abundance: NA; v_gene: TRBV7-2; CDR3nt: TGTGCCAGCAGCCCCTGGGACTCCCCCTACGAGCAGTACTTC; CDR3aa: CASSPWDSPYEQYF
d_gene: NA; j_gene: TRBJ1-1; len: 16; abundance: NA; v_gene: TRBV11-3; CDR3nt: TGTGCCAGCAGCCCTCGGGGGGTAGATGGGGGCACTGAAGCTTTCTTT; CDR3aa: CASSPRGVDGGTEAFF
d_gene: TRBD2; j_gene: TRBJ2-2; len: 13; abundance: NA; v_gene: TRBV6-5; CDR3nt: TGTGCCACGGGACTACGGCGAACCGGGGAGCTGTTTTTT; CDR3aa: CATGLRRTGELFF
d_gene: NA; j_gene: TRBJ1-1; len: 16; abundance: NA; v_gene: TRBV4-2; CDR3nt: TGTGCCAGCAGCCCAACAACGCGTCAGATGAACACTGAAGCTTTCTTT; CDR3aa: CASSPTTRQMNTEAFF
d_gene: TRBD2; j_gene: TRBJ2-1; len: 13; abundance: NA; v_gene: TRBV27; CDR3nt: TGTGCCAGCAGGACTAGCGGGAGAGGGGAGCAGTTCTTC; CDR3aa: CASRTSGRGEQFF
d_gene: NA; j_gene: TRBJ2-1; len: 13; abundance: NA; v_gene: TRBV5-1; CDR3nt: TGCGCCAGCAGCCTTGGAGGGAGTAGTGAGCAGTTCTTC; CDR3aa: CASSLGGSSEQFF
d_gene: NA; j_gene: TRBJ2-7; len: 9; abundance: NA; v_gene: TRBV25-1; CDR3nt: TGTGCCAGCAGTGAGGAGGAGTACTTC; CDR3aa: CASSEEEYF
d_gene: NA; j_gene: TRBJ2-3; len: 15; abundance: NA; v_gene: TRBV5-1; CDR3nt: TGCGCCAGCAGCCTACTGGGCATAGGCACAGATACGCAGTATTTT; CDR3aa: CASSLLGIGTDTQYF
d_gene: TRBD1; j_gene: TRBJ2-2; len: 14; abundance: NA; v_gene: TRBV28; CDR3nt: TGTGCATGCAGGGGGCAGGCGAACACCGGGGAGCTGTTTTTT; CDR3aa: CACRGQANTGELFF
d_gene: NA; j_gene: TRBJ1-1; len: 12; abundance: few; v_gene: TRBV11-2; CDR3nt: TGTGCCAGCAGCACGAGAGTCACTGAAGCTTTCTTT; CDR3aa: CASSTRVTEAFF
d_gene: NA; j_gene: TRBJ1-4; len: 13; abundance: NA; v_gene: TRBV28; CDR3nt: TGTGCCAGCACTAGCGTAAGTGATGAAAAACTGTTTTTT; CDR3aa: CASTSVSDEKLFF
d_gene: TRBD1; j_gene: TRBJ2-2; len: 16; abundance: few; v_gene: TRBV5-1; CDR3nt: TGCGCCAGCAGCTTACAGGGGGCGTCGGTCACCGGGGAGCTGTTTTTT; CDR3aa: CASSLQGASVTGELFF
d_gene: NA; j_gene: TRBJ2-3; len: 15; abundance: NA; v_gene: TRBV7-9; CDR3nt: TGTGCCAGCAGCTTACGGGGGCAGAACACAGATACGCAGTATTTT; CDR3aa: CASSLRGQNTDTQYF
d_gene: NA; j_gene: TRBJ1-2; len: 14; abundance: NA; v_gene: TRBV6-4; CDR3nt: TGTGCCAGCAGTGACACTCCCCGAGGACATGGCTACACCTTC; CDR3aa: CASSDTPRGHGYTF
d_gene: NA; j_gene: TRBJ1-3; len: 13; abundance: NA; v_gene: TRBV5-8; CDR3nt: TGTGCCAGCAGCTGGGGCCTTCGAAACACCATATATTTT; CDR3aa: CASSWGLRNTIYF
d_gene: NA; j_gene: TRBJ1-2; len: 16; abundance: NA; v_gene: TRBV7-8; CDR3nt: TGTGCCAGCAGCTTAGAGGCGCGGGGAGTCAACTATGGCTACACCTTC; CDR3aa: CASSLEARGVNYGYTF
d_gene: NA; j_gene: TRBJ2-3; len: 15; abundance: NA; v_gene: TRBV11-3; CDR3nt: TGTGCCAGCAGCTACCGGGGCTCGGGCACAGATACGCAGTATTTT; CDR3aa: CASSYRGSGTDTQYF
d_gene: NA; j_gene: TRBJ1-1; len: 15; abundance: NA; v_gene: TRBV21-1; CDR3nt: TGTGCCAGCAGCAAAGGACAGGGGGGGAACACTGAAGCTTTCTTT; CDR3aa: CASSKGQGGNTEAFF
d_gene: TRBD1; j_gene: TRBJ2-4; len: 14; abundance: NA; v_gene: TRBV4-3; CDR3nt: TGCGCCAGCAGCCAAGCAGGGGGTTTAAACATTCAGTACTTC; CDR3aa: CASSQAGGLNIQYF
d_gene: NA; j_gene: TRBJ1-5; len: 12; abundance: NA; v_gene: TRBV7-9; CDR3nt: TGTGCCAGCAGCCGTGACTCTCAGCCCCAGCATTTT; CDR3aa: CASSRDSQPQHF
d_gene: TRBD1; j_gene: TRBJ2-5; len: 17; abundance: NA; v_gene: TRBV27; CDR3nt: TGTGCCAGCAGTCCTCCCCTCCGGGACAGGGTTGGGGAGACCCAGTACTTC; CDR3aa: CASSPPLRDRVGETQYF
d_gene: TRBD1; j_gene: TRBJ2-4; len: 14; abundance: NA; v_gene: TRBV7-8; CDR3nt: TGTGCCAGCACAAAGGACAGGTGGAAAAACATTCAGTACTTC; CDR3aa: CASTKDRWKNIQYF
d_gene: TRBD2; j_gene: TRBJ2-2; len: 16; abundance: NA; v_gene: TRBV4-1; CDR3nt: TGCGCCAGCAGCCAAGGGCTAGCGGGTGTAACCGGGGAGCTGTTTTTT; CDR3aa: CASSQGLAGVTGELFF
d_gene: NA; j_gene: TRBJ1-4; len: 12; abundance: NA; v_gene: TRBV14; CDR3nt: TGTGCCAGCAGCCCCCAAAATGAAAAACTGTTTTTT; CDR3aa: CASSPQNEKLFF